Listed here are 7 T cell receptor beta chains from one sample, sequenced in a study of tumor-infiltrating lymphocytes in primary liver carcinoma. It was from around 18-30 mg of unsorted bulk tissue that RNA and DNA were co-extracted. Starting from 500 ng of total RNA, TCR beta cDNA was produced with a primer in the constant region. Three-round nested multiplex PCR performed with slightly modified ARM-PCR produced the TCR beta libraries. Forward primers for TRBV1-TRBV30 and a C-beta reverse primer served the first two PCR rounds, at around 9 cycles each. TCRdb redid the calling of the multiplex PCR reads with MiXCR, one entry per CDR3 protein. Among about 78,000 distinct CDR3 sequences listed, 55% to 75% were seen once. The sequenced sample consisted of liver tumor tissue from sampling region 4. Subset specified: tumor region T4, right-lateral pole. Source of these receptors: a man aged 35-49 years with primary liver carcinoma and hepatitis B virus infection.

Comments on this clonotype: This may be a read error: a much more frequent sequence differs by one nucleotide. The rearrangement links TRBV13 to TRBJ2-5; no firm D call. The V end lost 5 bases, the J end lost 2 bases, and 9 bases lay between the germline ends. Looked up from germline, CDR1 is PRHDT and CDR2 is FYEKMQ (reference sequence). CDR3 length equals 13 residues. The CDR3 region has the DNA TGTGCCAGCAGCCGAGCCCCTCAAGAGACCCAGTACTTC. Its translation is CASSRAPQETQYF.

This clonotype has at least ten counts. This rearrangement joins TRBV12-3 or TRBV12-4 to TRBJ2-5; D remains unclear. This CDR3 comprises 13 residues. The V end lost 3 bases, the J end lost 2 bases, and 7 bases lay between the germline ends. In DNA, the CDR3 is TGTGCCAGCAGTTTGGGCCGTCAAGAGACCCAGTACTTC. Its translation is CASSLGRQETQYF.

This clonotype was recorded many times. V and J are TRBV30 and TRBJ2-3; 10 nucleotides align to TRBD2. The length of the CDR3 is 16 residues. With V trimmed by 3 bases and J by 3 bases, 9 bases remained unmatched. CDR1 is GTSNPN and CDR2 is SVGIG in the germline V gene (reference sequence). Written as DNA, the CDR3 is TGTGCCTGGAGATCTCTAGCGGGAGCAAATACAGATACGCAGTATTTT. Translated: CAWRSLAGANTDTQYF.

The chain has TRBV24-1 and TRBJ2-1; D possibly corresponds to TRBD2 (6 bases). V was clipped by 2 bases and J by 5 bases, with 12 bases between them. The CDR3 loop spans 15 amino acids. CDR1 KGHDR and CDR2 SFDVKD come from the germline V gene. CDR3 nucleotides: TGTGCCACCAGTGATTCGGACTACCGAAACAATGAGCAGTTCTTC. This gives the protein CATSDSDYRNNEQFF.

This clonotype was seen more than once but under ten times. This may arise from a read error, as a much more abundant clone is one base away. This chain links TRBV5-1 with TRBJ2-7; D might be TRBD2 (5 bases). The length of the CDR3 is 13 residues. Germline V gene data show CDR1 as SGHRS and CDR2 as YFSETQ. This CDR3 is CASRKVEGGERYF. Here the CDR3 DNA reads TGCGCCAGCAGGAAGGTAGAAGGAGGCGAGCGGTACTTC. Drawing the rest from reference TRBV5-1 and TRBJ2-7, the complete variable domain is KAGVTQTPRYLIKTRGQQVTLSCSPISGHRSVSWYQQTPGQGLQFLFEYFSETQRNKGNFPGRFSGRQFSNSRSEMNVSTLELGDSALYLCASRKVEGGERYFGPGTRLTVT.

J is TRBJ2-4 and V is TRBV18; D gene unclear. Germline V gene lookup returns CDR1 KGHSH and CDR2 LQKENI. V was pared by 2 bases and J by 4 bases, with 12 bases between. The CDR3 has 15 residues. DNA of the CDR3: TGTGCCAGCTCACCATTCATTAGGGATAAAAACATTCAGTACTTC. Encoded protein: CASSPFIRDKNIQYF.

V gene TRBV18 combines with J gene TRBJ2-3; D is perhaps TRBD2 (5 bases). From germline, CDR1 is KGHSH and CDR2 LQKENI. V lost 3 bases, J lost 6 bases, and 7 bases lay in between. The CDR3 runs 12 residues. The chain's CDR3 is CASSPRVDTQYF. The CDR3 DNA sequence: TGTGCCAGCTCACCGCGGGTGGATACGCAGTATTTT.